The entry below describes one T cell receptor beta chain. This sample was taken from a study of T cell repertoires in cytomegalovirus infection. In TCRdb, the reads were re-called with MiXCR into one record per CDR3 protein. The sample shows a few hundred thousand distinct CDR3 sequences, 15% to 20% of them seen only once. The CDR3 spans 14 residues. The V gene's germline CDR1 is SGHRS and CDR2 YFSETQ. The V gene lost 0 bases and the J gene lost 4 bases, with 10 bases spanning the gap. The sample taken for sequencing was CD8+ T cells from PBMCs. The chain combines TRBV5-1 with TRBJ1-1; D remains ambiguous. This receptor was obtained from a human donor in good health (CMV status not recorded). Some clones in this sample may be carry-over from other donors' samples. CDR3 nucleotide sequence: TGCGCCAGCAGCTTGGTATCGTCCGGCACTGAAGCTTTCTTT. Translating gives CASSLVSSGTEAFF. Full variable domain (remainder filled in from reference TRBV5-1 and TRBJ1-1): KAGVTQTPRYLIKTRGQQVTLSCSPISGHRSVSWYQQTPGQGLQFLFEYFSETQRNKGNFPGRFSGRQFSNSRSEMNVSTLELGDSALYLCASSLVSSGTEAFFGQGTRLTVV.